The next 24 T cell receptor beta chains were all read from a single sample in a study of human T cells and chemical hapten exposure. The sample's time point: patch test 1, 2 weeks after DPC sensitization. The treatment is: therapeutic diphenylcyclopropenone sensitization with weekly scalp DPC. Unfractionated whole blood yielded the extracted total RNA. TCRdb called the RACE reads again in MiXCR, with one record for every CDR3 protein. The sample holds some 41,000 distinct CDR3 sequences; about 4% are singletons and the top ten take around 26%. This specimen consisted of whole blood, obtained in connection with sensitization to the hapten diphenylcyclopropenone (DPC). The receptors were gathered from a man aged 45-65 years with alopecia areata. Some clones in this sample may be carry-over from other donors' samples.

This chain joins TRBV20-1 and TRBJ1-5; 9 nucleotides match TRBD1. CDR1 DFQATT and CDR2 SNEGSKA come from the germline V gene (reference sequence). Germline trimming cut 6 bases from V and 6 bases from J; bases unmatched to any gene: 3. The CDR3 totals 12 residues. The CDR3 DNA is TGCAGTGCGTCGACAGGGGGTCAGCCCCAGCATTTT. Its translation is CSASTGGQPQHF.

This clonotype showed up many times. This chain joins TRBV6-2 or TRBV6-3 and TRBJ2-7, with 12 bases fitting TRBD2. With V trimmed by 6 bases and J by 2 bases, 5 bases remained unmatched. The length of the CDR3 is 15 residues. Germline CDR1 MNHEY, CDR2 SVGEGT. The CDR3 loop is CASSILAGGPYEQYF. CDR3 in DNA: TGTGCCAGCAGCATACTAGCGGGAGGACCCTACGAGCAGTACTTC.

This clonotype was counted at least ten times. The chain links TRBV7-9 to TRBJ2-3; D perhaps matches TRBD2 (5 bases). Trimming removed 5 bases from V and 4 bases from J, with 10 bases in between. The CDR3 is made up of 13 amino acids. CDR1 and CDR2 (germline): SEHNR, FQNEAQ (reference sequence). The CDR3 region is CASSLRGADTQYF. CDR3 DNA sequence: TGTGCCAGCAGCCTACGGGGTGCAGATACGCAGTATTTT.

Many counts were recorded for this clonotype. The chain recombines TRBV2 with TRBJ2-3; 10 nucleotides agree with TRBD2. The CDR3 covers 16 residues. With 2 bases clipped from V and 3 bases from J, the junction kept 5 bases outside the gene matches. In germline, CDR1 is SNHLY, CDR2 FYNNEI. Here the CDR3 DNA reads TGTGCCAGCAGTGAACGGCTAGCGGGAGTTACAGATACGCAGTATTTT. Residues: CASSERLAGVTDTQYF.

This clonotype was observed many times. The chain couples TRBV7-9 to TRBJ1-1, with 7 bases identical to TRBD1. Per the germline V gene, CDR1 is SEHNR and CDR2 is FQNEAQ (reference sequence). This CDR3 region has 13 residues. Trimming at V came to 5 bases and at J to 1 base, leaving 1 base not matched to a gene. The CDR3 nucleotides read TGTGCCAGCAGCCGACAGGGGAACACTGAAGCTTTCTTT. Its translation: CASSRQGNTEAFF. The variable domain in full, with the rest retrieved from reference TRBV7-9 and TRBJ1-1, is DTGVSQNPRHKITKRGQNVTFRCDPISEHNRLYWYRQTLGQGPEFLTYFQNEAQLEKSRLLSDRFSAERPKGSFSTLEIQRTEQGDSAMYLCASSRQGNTEAFFGQGTRLTVV.

The chain combines TRBV28 with TRBJ1-5; D unresolved. Germline V lookup: CDR1 MDHEN, CDR2 SYDVKM. The CDR3 runs 14 residues. V gave up 1 base and J gave up 4 bases, with 8 bases separating them. CDR3 in amino acids: CASSLSGLNQPQHF. DNA of the CDR3: TGTGCCAGCAGTTTATCTGGACTAAATCAGCCCCAGCATTTT.

At least ten counts were recorded for this clonotype. The rearrangement links TRBV7-7 to TRBJ2-5; 13 bases align to TRBD2. The V segment lost 5 bases and the J segment 1 base; nucleotides outside the gene matches: 10. Germline V gives CDR1 SSHAT, CDR2 FNYEAQ (reference sequence). The CDR3 spans 18 residues. CDR3 in DNA: TGTGCCAGCAGCGCCGGGACTAGCGGGGCTACCTTCCAAGAGACCCAGTACTTC. Residues: CASSAGTSGATFQETQYF.

This clonotype was counted ten times or more. The chain has TRBV3-1 and TRBJ2-2; 7 bases line up with TRBD1. The CDR3 contains 14 residues. Trimming at V came to 8 bases and at J to 5 bases, leaving 8 bases not matched to a gene. The germline CDR1 and CDR2 sequences are LGHDT and YNNKEL (reference sequence). The CDR3: CASGRQQGTGELFF. The CDR3 DNA reads TGTGCCAGCGGGAGACAACAGGGGACCGGGGAGCTGTTTTTT.

This clonotype occurred many times. The rearrangement links TRBV7-9 to TRBJ2-5, with a tentative D call TRBD1 (6 bases). V lost 5 bases and J 5 bases, leaving 15 bases between the germline ends. The germline V gene has CDR1 SEHNR and CDR2 FQNEAQ (reference sequence). The CDR3 runs to 14 residues. CDR3 sequence reads: CASSQKTGVETQYF. The CDR3 DNA follows: TGTGCCAGCAGCCAAAAGACAGGAGTGGAGACCCAGTACTTC.

This clonotype was seen repeatedly, ten times or more. The rearrangement joins TRBV5-1 to TRBJ2-1; 10 positions match TRBD2. Per germline, CDR1 SGHRS and CDR2 YFSETQ. V gave up 2 bases and J gave up 5 bases; unmatched junction bases: 7. CDR3 length: 16 amino acids. The CDR3 DNA sequence: TGCGCCAGCAGCTTAGCGGGAGGGCCACCCGACAATGAGCAGTTCTTC. Translated: CASSLAGGPPDNEQFF.

This clonotype was counted many times. This sequence joins TRBV2 and TRBJ1-2; D may be TRBD1 (6 bases). The CDR3 runs to 13 residues. The germline V gene encodes CDR1 SNHLY and CDR2 FYNNEI. Deletions cut 4 bases from V and 7 bases from J, with 13 bases between. The CDR3 spells CASSAQGGSGYTF. CDR3 bases: TGTGCCAGCAGTGCACAGGGAGGTAGTGGCTACACCTTC.

This clonotype was recorded many times. The chain is built from TRBV29-1 and TRBJ2-1; D might be TRBD2 (5 bases). Looked up from germline, CDR1 is SQVTM and CDR2 is ANQGSEA. CDR3 length equals 13 residues. Trimming left V 5 bases short and J 5 bases short, with 13 bases between. CDR3 sequence (DNA): TGCAGCGTTATGCCCCGGACTCACAATGAGCAGTTCTTC. This sequence encodes CSVMPRTHNEQFF.

This clonotype was seen repeatedly, ten times or more. This chain links TRBV20-1 with TRBJ2-5; tentatively, D is TRBD1 or TRBD2 (5 bases each). This CDR3 has 16 amino acids. The V and J ends lost 6 bases and 1 base respectively, with 21 bases between them. CDR1 and CDR2 from the germline V gene are DFQATT and SNEGSKA (reference sequence). This CDR3 is CSADKPGSGLQETQYF. CDR3 nucleotides: TGCAGTGCCGATAAACCAGGGTCGGGGCTCCAAGAGACCCAGTACTTC.

This clonotype appeared many times. The chain joins TRBV6-2 or TRBV6-3 to TRBJ1-5; TRBD1 agrees at 7 bases. The CDR3 runs to 14 residues. V was pared by 6 bases and J by 2 bases, with 4 bases of the junction left unmatched. The germline V gene has CDR1 MNHEY and CDR2 SVGEGT. This CDR3 reads CASSWDRGNQPQHF. CDR3 DNA sequence: TGTGCCAGCAGCTGGGACAGAGGCAATCAGCCCCAGCATTTT.

The chain joins TRBV14 to TRBJ2-3; D unresolved. This CDR3 spans 12 amino acids. V lost 4 bases, J lost 6 bases, and 8 bases lay in between. Germline loops: CDR1 SGHDN, CDR2 FVKESK. The CDR3 DNA sequence: TGTGCCAGCAGCCCACAAAGGGATACGCAGTATTTT. Protein: CASSPQRDTQYF.

The rearrangement joins TRBV6-1 to TRBJ1-1; the match to TRBD1 covers 9 bases. The CDR3 is made up of 14 amino acids. The germline gives CDR1 MNHNS, CDR2 SASEGT. Trimming took 6 bases from V and 4 from J; bases not matched to a gene: 6. The CDR3 DNA sequence: TGTGCCAGCAGGCCGGGACAGGGAGTCACTGAAGCTTTCTTT. This encodes CASRPGQGVTEAFF.

This clonotype was detected a few times. This rearrangement joins TRBV19 to TRBJ1-4, with D possibly TRBD1 on 5 matching bases. V lost 5 bases to trimming and J lost 6 bases, with 16 bases between them. Per germline, CDR1 LNHDA and CDR2 SQIVND (reference sequence). This CDR3 spans 15 amino acids. Here the CDR3 DNA reads TGTGCCAGTAGTCAAGCAGGGAGATCGGATGAAAAACTGTTTTTT. Residues: CASSQAGRSDEKLFF.

This clonotype showed up many times. The gene calls are TRBV10-1 and TRBJ2-5, with 10 bases matching TRBD1. Looked up from germline, CDR1 is WNHNN and CDR2 is SYGVQD (reference sequence). This CDR3 spans 14 amino acids. The J segment lost 7 bases and the V segment lost 4 bases, leaving 6 bases of the junction unmatched. DNA of the CDR3: TGCGCCAGCAGTGCCTCCGGACAGGGGGGGACCCAGTACTTC. Translated: CASSASGQGGTQYF.

This clonotype was counted at least ten times. The chain couples TRBV11-2 to TRBJ2-3, with 8 bases that match TRBD2. Germline values: CDR1 SGHAT, CDR2 FQNNGV. The J segment lost 3 bases and the V segment lost 7 bases, leaving 0 bases of the junction unmatched. This CDR3 is 12 amino acids long. The CDR3 protein is CASTSGTDTQYF. The CDR3 nucleotides are TGTGCCAGCACTAGCGGGACAGATACGCAGTATTTT.

This clonotype was seen many times. The chain has TRBV12-3 or TRBV12-4 and TRBJ2-1; D perhaps matches TRBD2 (6 bases). The V end was cut by 4 bases, the J end by 0 bases, with 13 bases between. The CDR3 spans 16 residues. The CDR3, as DNA: TGTGCCAGCAGTTCCGGGACTGTTAGCTCCTACAATGAGCAGTTCTTC. It specifies CASSSGTVSSYNEQFF.

J is TRBJ2-3 and V is TRBV7-3, with D unclear. Germline CDR1 SGHTA, CDR2 FQGTGA. V lost 3 bases, J lost 0 bases, and 7 bases lay in between. There are 14 residues in the CDR3. The CDR3 coding sequence is TGTGCCAGCAGCTTGGTAGCTAGCACAGATACGCAGTATTTT. Its protein is CASSLVASTDTQYF.

This clonotype has a count of ten or more. CDR3 sequence (DNA): TGTGCCAGCTCACCAACCCCTCAGGGGGCGTTAGGGGCCAACGTCCTGACTTTC. Translating gives CASSPTPQGALGANVLTF. The chain is built from TRBV18 and TRBJ2-6, with 8 bases that match TRBD1. Germline values: CDR1 KGHSH, CDR2 LQKENI. The CDR3 runs 18 residues. V shed 2 bases and J 4 bases; nucleotides not matched to a gene: 10.

The table lists this clonotype with many counts. The CDR3: CASNSGSTDTQYF. Written as DNA, the CDR3 is TGTGCCAGCAACAGCGGGTCCACAGATACGCAGTATTTT. The chain combines TRBV9 with TRBJ2-3; maybe TRBD2 (6 bases). The CDR3 contains 13 residues. CDR1 is SGDLS, CDR2 YYNGEE, per germline. V was cut by 6 bases and J by 2 bases, with 10 bases left in between. The whole variable domain, remainder taken from reference TRBV9 and TRBJ2-3, is DSGVTQTPKHLITATGQRVTLRCSPRSGDLSVYWYQQSLDQGLQFLIQYYNGEERAKGNILERFSAQQFPDLHSELNLSSLELGDSALYFCASNSGSTDTQYFGPGTRLTVL.

This clonotype was seen a few times. The chain carries TRBV6-1 and TRBJ2-1; TRBD2 matches 9 bases. Per germline, CDR1 MNHNS and CDR2 SASEGT. The CDR3 runs 14 residues. V dropped 7 bases and J dropped 2; count of bases not matched to a gene: 3. CDR3: CASTREGPYNEQFF. The DNA of the CDR3 is TGTGCCAGCACGCGGGAGGGCCCCTACAATGAGCAGTTCTTC.